This entry lists 17 T cell receptor beta chains sequenced from one sample in a study of CD8+ T cells in alopecia areata. Indicated treatment: oral pan-JAK inhibitor, 5-10 mg twice daily. RNA extraction and reverse transcription yielded cDNA as sequencing template. TCRdb keeps only in-frame clones here, not all; method: immunoSEQ multiplex PCR. The repertoire holds about 160,000 clones, with about 71% as singletons. The sequencing here drew on CD4+ T cells sorted from blood, taken at week 4, from a patient treated with tofacitinib. The origin of the receptors is a human donor with alopecia areata.

The gene calls are TRBV30 and TRBJ1-4, with D possibly being TRBD1 (6 bases). The CDR3 sequence is 16 residues long. Germline-derived CDR1 and CDR2 are GTSNPN and SVGIG (reference sequence). V dropped 0 bases and J dropped 1 base, with 12 bases sitting between them. CDR3 sequence (DNA): TGTGCCTGGAGTGTTCGTGACAGGAAAACTAATGAAAAACTGTTTTTT. Amino acid sequence: CAWSVRDRKTNEKLFF. The variable domain in full, with the rest retrieved from reference TRBV30 and TRBJ1-4, is SQTIHQWPATLVQPVGSPLSLECTVEGTSNPNLYWYRQAAGRGLQLLFYSVGIGQISSEVPQNLSASRPQDRQFILSSKKLLLSDSGFYLCAWSVRDRKTNEKLFFGSGTQLSVL.

This chain joins TRBV7-3 and TRBJ2-5; TRBD1 matches at 8 bases. The CDR3 totals 16 residues. With 5 bases clipped from V and 1 base from J, the junction kept 9 bases outside the gene matches. Germline V lookup: CDR1 SGHTA, CDR2 FQGTGA. The CDR3 DNA follows: TGTGCCAGCAGCCAAGGACAGGGAAGGGGCCAAGAGACCCAGTACTTC. It yields the protein CASSQGQGRGQETQYF.

The rearrangement uses TRBV5-1 and TRBJ2-5, with no clear D. The CDR3 contains 14 residues. Germline V CDR1 and CDR2: SGHRS, YFSETQ. Trimming cost V 0 bases and J 2 bases, with 8 bases left between them. The CDR3 DNA reads as TGCGCCAGCAGCTTGGGTGCTATGCAAGAGACCCAGTACTTC. This codes for CASSLGAMQETQYF.

V is TRBV5-6 and J is TRBJ1-5, with D possibly being TRBD1 (5 bases). V lost 1 base, J lost 5 bases, and 13 bases lay in between. Germline V gives CDR1 SGHDT, CDR2 YYEEEE. CDR3 length equals 15 residues. The CDR3 DNA is TGTGCCAGCAGCTTGATTCAGCAGGGCGATCAGCCCCAGCATTTT. Its protein is CASSLIQQGDQPQHF.

This chain links TRBV7-2 with TRBJ2-7, with unresolved D. Trimming took 0 bases from V and 0 from J, leaving 12 bases between them. The germline V gene has CDR1 SGHTA and CDR2 FQGNSA. The CDR3 extends over 16 amino acids. This CDR3 reads CASSLAPLINSYEQYF. The CDR3 bases are TGTGCCAGCAGCTTAGCACCATTAATAAACTCCTACGAGCAGTACTTC.

This chain links TRBV7-2 with TRBJ1-5; D gene unclear. CDR3 length: 12 amino acids. Trimming cost V 2 bases and J 7 bases, with 6 bases left between them. Germline lookup yields CDR1 SGHTA and CDR2 FQGNSA. CDR3 in amino acids: CASSLQQQPQHF. The CDR3 coding sequence is TGTGCCAGCAGCTTACAACAGCAGCCCCAGCATTTT.

V is TRBV30 and J is TRBJ1-3, with a tentative D call TRBD1 (6 bases). The CDR3 is made up of 15 amino acids. Looked up from germline, CDR1 is GTSNPN and CDR2 is SVGIG (reference sequence). Between the trimmed V and J ends, which lost 1 base and 1 base, there was a span of 11 bases. CDR3 sequence reads: CAWSGLGQSGNTIYF. In DNA form, the CDR3 reads TGTGCCTGGAGTGGTCTCGGACAGTCTGGAAACACCATATATTTT.

This chain uses TRBV30 with TRBJ2-7; TRBD1 aligns across 9 bases. Unmatched junction bases numbered 0, after V lost 3 bases and J lost 3 bases. The V gene's germline CDR1 is GTSNPN and CDR2 SVGIG (reference sequence). This CDR3 is built from 12 residues. CDR3 nucleotide sequence: TGTGCCTGGAGGACAGGGGGCTACGAGCAGTACTTC. Translated: CAWRTGGYEQYF. Based on the CDR3 plus reference TRBV30 and TRBJ2-7, the full variable domain is SQTIHQWPATLVQPVGSPLSLECTVEGTSNPNLYWYRQAAGRGLQLLFYSVGIGQISSEVPQNLSASRPQDRQFILSSKKLLLSDSGFYLCAWRTGGYEQYFGPGTRLTVT.

This sequence joins TRBV30 and TRBJ2-1; 7 bases fit TRBD2. V was pared by 7 bases and J by 6 bases, with 18 bases of the junction left unmatched. The CDR3 covers 16 residues. Per the germline V gene, CDR1 is GTSNPN and CDR2 is SVGIG (reference sequence). The chain's CDR3 is CAFIPGLAGDRNEQFF. The CDR3 DNA reads TGTGCCTTCATCCCCGGATTGGCGGGGGATCGCAATGAGCAGTTCTTC.

This clone has more than one count but fewer than ten. This rearrangement joins TRBV5-1 to TRBJ2-7; D is perhaps TRBD1 (6 bases). Germline-derived CDR1 and CDR2 are SGHRS and YFSETQ. The CDR3 has 15 residues. V dropped 0 bases and J dropped 0 bases, with 10 bases sitting between them. In nucleotides, the CDR3 is TGCGCCAGCAGCTTGGACAGGGTAAGCTCCTACGAGCAGTACTTC. Protein product: CASSLDRVSSYEQYF.

This clone has just a few counts. This rearrangement joins TRBV27 to TRBJ1-5; D is undetermined. CDR1 and CDR2 (germline): MNHEY, SMNVEV (reference sequence). V was clipped by 0 bases and J by 3 bases, with 12 bases between them. The CDR3 extends over 16 amino acids. In DNA form, the CDR3 reads TGTGCCAGCAGTTTATCGCGGGATACCCTCAATCAGCCCCAGCATTTT. Translation gives CASSLSRDTLNQPQHF.

J is TRBJ2-5 and V is TRBV7-2, with 9 positions matching TRBD1. The V and J ends lost 4 bases and 5 bases, in that order; junction bases with no gene match: 5. CDR3 length: 14 amino acids. The germline CDR1 and CDR2 sequences are SGHTA and FQGNSA. Here the CDR3 DNA reads TGTGCCAGCAGCTCGAACAGGGGGCGTGAGACCCAGTACTTC. It codes for CASSSNRGRETQYF.

This rearrangement joins TRBV6-5 to TRBJ2-5; D call uncertain. The germline V gene has CDR1 MNHEY and CDR2 SVGAGI. This CDR3 has 15 residues. V was trimmed by 0 bases and J by 5 bases, leaving 13 bases between them. The CDR3 DNA sequence: TGTGCCAGCAGTTACTCGATTGGCCGAGCGGAGACCCAGTACTTC. Residues: CASSYSIGRAETQYF.

The V and J genes are TRBV7-6 and TRBJ1-5; D is undetermined. V was shortened by 1 base and J by 4 bases, with 14 bases between the two germline ends. The CDR3 is 16 amino acids. Germline V lookup: CDR1 SGHVS, CDR2 FNYEAQ. DNA of the CDR3: TGTGCCAGCAGCTTAGGAAAGGGATTTAGTAATCAGCCCCAGCATTTT. Translating it yields CASSLGKGFSNQPQHF.

Concerning this clone itself: Other nucleotide sequences from this sample produce the same CDR3. The chain employs TRBV29-1 and TRBJ2-5; TRBD2 agrees at 7 bases. The trim removed 3 bases at V and 5 bases at J, leaving 3 bases unmatched. The CDR3 is 12 amino acids. Germline V gene data show CDR1 as SQVTM and CDR2 as ANQGSEA. CDR3 nucleotide sequence: TGCAGCGTTGACCCCGGGGGGGAGACCCAGTACTTC. Its translation: CSVDPGGETQYF.

This clone showed up just once. The chain combines TRBV19 with TRBJ2-5, with 8 bases matching TRBD1. Germline loops: CDR1 LNHDA, CDR2 SQIVND (reference sequence). The V segment lost 9 bases and the J segment 7 bases; nucleotides outside the gene matches: 13. The CDR3 has 14 amino acids. The CDR3, as DNA: TGTGCCAGCCAGTATGGACAGGGAGCAGGGACCCAGTACTTC. Its protein is CASQYGQGAGTQYF.

This clone has only a few counts. This chain joins TRBV7-2 and TRBJ1-1; D is undetermined. V lost 5 bases to trimming and J lost 0 bases, with 10 bases between them. Germline assignment: CDR1 SGHTA and CDR2 FQGNSA. This CDR3 comprises 14 residues. The CDR3 spells CASSRSTVNTEAFF. The DNA of the CDR3 is TGTGCCAGCAGCCGCTCCACGGTGAACACTGAAGCTTTCTTT.